This entry lists 21 T cell receptor beta chains sequenced from one sample in a study of blood T cell repertoires in COVID-19. The protocol was immunoSEQ multiplex PCR, while the TCRdb copy is restricted to in-frame clones and leaves out a portion. The sample includes 450,000 or so clones, 89% of them seen just once. Material: peripheral blood. The receptors were gathered from a man between 18 and 35 years old with COVID-19, enrolled during active disease.

This sequence joins TRBV7-2 and TRBJ2-1, with 12 bases lining up with TRBD2. Germline lookup yields CDR1 SGHTA and CDR2 FQGNSA. The CDR3 spans 14 residues. The V and J ends lost 5 bases and 6 bases, in that order; junction bases with no gene match: 2. The CDR3 sequence is CASSQTSGSNEQFF. The DNA for the CDR3 is TGTGCCAGCAGCCAGACTAGCGGGAGCAATGAGCAGTTCTTC.

This chain links TRBV11-3 with TRBJ2-1; D perhaps matches TRBD2 (5 bases). The CDR3 is made up of 15 amino acids. Trimming took off 3 bases at V and 4 bases at J, with 13 bases between the two ends. CDR1 SGHNT and CDR2 YENEEA come from the germline V gene. Written as DNA, the CDR3 is TGTGCCAGCAGCTTCCCCGCACTAGATTACAATGAGCAGTTCTTC. Protein sequence: CASSFPALDYNEQFF.

The rearrangement joins TRBV2 to TRBJ1-2, with 8 bases identical to TRBD1. V trimming: 6 bases; J trimming: 3 bases; junction bases outside the gene matches: 6. Germline CDR1 reads SNHLY; CDR2 reads FYNNEI. The CDR3 covers 14 residues. The DNA of the CDR3 is TGTGCCAGCAGCCCGACAGGGGACGACTATGGCTACACCTTC. Translation: CASSPTGDDYGYTF.

This clone was seen once. The V and J genes are TRBV9 and TRBJ1-6, with TRBD1 matching over 7 bases. Germline values: CDR1 SGDLS, CDR2 YYNGEE. This CDR3 spans 15 amino acids. J was trimmed by 8 bases and V by 0 bases; bases with no gene match: 5. Written as DNA, the CDR3 is TGTGCCAGCAGCGTAGAAGGCAGGGGGGATTCACCCCTCCACTTT. Amino acid sequence: CASSVEGRGDSPLHF.

The chain combines TRBV25-1 with TRBJ2-1; 8 bases agree with TRBD2. Germline V gene lookup returns CDR1 MGHDK and CDR2 SYGVNS. CDR3 length: 16 amino acids. V shed 4 bases and J 5 bases; nucleotides not matched to a gene: 10. In nucleotides, the CDR3 is TGTGCCAGCAGTGCGACTAGCGAGCAGTTAGACAATGAGCAGTTCTTC. It codes for CASSATSEQLDNEQFF.

The V gene is TRBV27, the J gene TRBJ2-2; TRBD2 agrees at 7 bases. Germline CDR1 is MNHEY and CDR2 is SMNVEV (reference sequence). This CDR3 has 13 residues. V lost 7 bases, J lost 1 base, and 0 bases stayed unmatched. CDR3 DNA sequence: TGTGCCAGCACGGGAGGGAACACCGGGGAGCTGTTTTTT. This codes for CASTGGNTGELFF.

The rearrangement links TRBV2 to TRBJ2-2, with TRBD2 as a possible D gene (6 bases). Trimming removed 4 bases at V and 7 bases at J, with 16 bases between. Looked up from germline, CDR1 is SNHLY and CDR2 is FYNNEI. CDR3 length: 15 amino acids. CDR3 loop: CASSGGSSVIGELFF. DNA for the CDR3: TGTGCCAGCAGTGGGGGATCTAGCGTGATCGGGGAGCTGTTTTTT.

The table lists this clone with a count of one. The chain employs TRBV6-5 and TRBJ1-1; maybe TRBD1 (5 bases). The CDR3 runs to 12 residues. Trimming left V 6 bases short and J 3 bases short, with 8 bases between. The V gene's germline CDR1 is MNHEY and CDR2 SVGAGI. The DNA for the CDR3 is TGTGCCAGCAGCGTAGGGGACACTGAAGCTTTCTTT. Translated, it gives CASSVGDTEAFF.

The chain combines TRBV24-1 with TRBJ2-1; a possible D gene is TRBD1 (6 bases). CDR3 length equals 18 residues. Trimming took off 1 base at V and 0 bases at J, with 15 bases between the two ends. From germline, CDR1 is KGHDR and CDR2 SFDVKD. CDR3 nucleotides: TGTGCCACCAGTGATTTTCAGGGGAGTGAGAGCTCCTACAATGAGCAGTTCTTC. This gives the protein CATSDFQGSESSYNEQFF.

This chain links TRBV18 with TRBJ2-1, with 9 bases that match TRBD2. The CDR3 consists of 15 residues. CDR1 is KGHSH, CDR2 LQKENI, per germline. The V segment lost 2 bases and the J segment 5 bases; nucleotides outside the gene matches: 4. CDR3 protein: CASSPSAGGNNEQFF. The DNA of the CDR3 is TGTGCCAGCTCACCATCGGCGGGGGGGAACAATGAGCAGTTCTTC.

About this clone itself: Likely a read error: the CDR3 ends without its conserved phenylalanine or tryptophan. No DNA is shown, since the ends of the CDR3 on it are uncertain; the CDR3 is the one TCRdb lists. V gene TRBV19 combines with J gene TRBJ1-3; no DNA check was done on the table's D call, TRBD1. Germline V CDR1 and CDR2: LNHDA, SQIVND (reference sequence). Inclusive of both ends, the CDR3 amounts to 11 amino acids. The chain's CDR3 is CASRKTRDRGL.

This sequence joins TRBV24-1 and TRBJ2-5; 10 bases agree with TRBD1. The CDR3 loop spans 17 amino acids. Germline assignment: CDR1 KGHDR and CDR2 SFDVKD. The V gene end was trimmed by 3 bases and the J gene end by 3 bases; junction bases not matched to a gene: 9. In DNA, the CDR3 is TGTGCCACCAGTGATCCCAGACAGGGGGCGGCCGAAGAGACCCAGTACTTC. Translation gives CATSDPRQGAAEETQYF.

The chain links TRBV11-3 to TRBJ2-2; a weak D match, TRBD1 (5 bases). This CDR3 has 17 amino acids. Germline V lookup: CDR1 SGHNT, CDR2 YENEEA. Trimming removed 0 bases at V and 4 bases at J, with 15 bases between. CDR3 sequence: CASSLDNAGIGTGELFF. The CDR3 DNA sequence: TGTGCCAGCAGCTTAGATAACGCAGGGATAGGCACCGGGGAGCTGTTTTTT. Together with reference TRBV11-3 and TRBJ2-2, the CDR3 gives the full variable domain: EAGVVQSPRYKIIEKKQPVAFWCNPISGHNTLYWYLQNLGQGPELLIRYENEEAVDDSQLPKDRFSAERLKGVDSTLKIQPAELGDSAVYLCASSLDNAGIGTGELFFGEGSRLTVL.

The genes are TRBV27 and TRBJ1-1, with unresolved D. CDR3 length: 13 amino acids. Trimming left V 0 bases short and J 8 bases short, with 10 bases between. The germline CDR1 and CDR2 sequences are MNHEY and SMNVEV (reference sequence). The CDR3 sequence is CASSLSAQIEAFF. DNA for the CDR3: TGTGCCAGCAGTTTATCAGCACAGATAGAAGCTTTCTTT.

The chain recombines TRBV7-9 with TRBJ1-1, with D perhaps TRBD1 (6 bases). The germline V gene has CDR1 SEHNR and CDR2 FQNEAQ (reference sequence). The V end was cut by 6 bases, the J end by 2 bases, with 13 bases between. CDR3 length: 14 residues. The CDR3: CASSFNRVNTEAFF. DNA of the CDR3: TGTGCCAGCAGTTTCAACAGGGTTAACACTGAAGCTTTCTTT.

The chain combines TRBV5-6 with TRBJ2-5; TRBD2 is a possible D gene (6 bases). There are 16 residues in the CDR3. Germline V gene lookup returns CDR1 SGHDT and CDR2 YYEEEE. With 0 bases removed from V and 0 bases from J, the gap between germline ends came to 12 bases. CDR3 region: CASSLVGGIDQETQYF. CDR3 nucleotide sequence: TGTGCCAGCAGCTTGGTTGGAGGGATAGACCAAGAGACCCAGTACTTC.

The sample holds one count of this clone. The genes are TRBV11-2 and TRBJ1-2; 8 nucleotides line up with TRBD1. V was clipped by 5 bases and J by 8 bases; unmatched bases: 13. This CDR3 region has 15 residues. Germline V CDR1 and CDR2: SGHAT, FQNNGV. The CDR3 sequence is CASSAHLDRVDGYTF. Written as DNA, the CDR3 is TGTGCCAGCAGCGCACACTTGGACAGGGTGGACGGCTACACCTTC.

The chain combines TRBV6-5 with TRBJ2-3; 7 bases agree with TRBD1. The CDR3 loop spans 12 amino acids. The V and J ends lost 6 bases and 5 bases, in that order; junction bases with no gene match: 2. The germline CDR1 and CDR2 sequences are MNHEY and SVGAGI. CDR3 in DNA: TGTGCCAGCAGACAGGGGATAGATACGCAGTATTTT. Its protein is CASRQGIDTQYF.

The rearrangement uses TRBV7-2 and TRBJ2-7, with TRBD1 matching over 7 bases. Germline V CDR1 and CDR2: SGHTA, FQGNSA. The CDR3 is made up of 14 amino acids. V trimming: 5 bases; J trimming: 4 bases; junction bases outside the gene matches: 8. The CDR3 protein is CASSPGGLRYEQYF. As DNA, the CDR3 is TGTGCCAGCAGCCCAGGGGGATTACGGTACGAGCAGTACTTC.

The chain has TRBV6-4 and TRBJ2-2; the match to TRBD2 covers 8 bases. V dropped 4 bases and J dropped 7; count of bases not matched to a gene: 5. This CDR3 contains 14 residues. Germline V gene sequence: CDR1 MRHNA, CDR2 SNTAGT. The CDR3 spells CASSVRGVVGELFF. The CDR3 DNA reads TGTGCCAGCAGTGTGCGGGGGGTTGTCGGGGAGCTGTTTTTT.

This chain uses TRBV10-3 with TRBJ2-7; 11 bases are shared with TRBD2. The CDR3 consists of 13 residues. Germline V lookup: CDR1 ENHRY, CDR2 SYGVKD. V shed 5 bases, J shed 5 bases, and the junction held 2 bases outside the gene matches. The CDR3 DNA follows: TGTGCCATCAGTCCGGGACTAGCGGACGAGCAGTACTTC. Its protein product is CAISPGLADEQYF.